The TCR beta chain under discussion was sequenced for a study of T cell repertoires in cytomegalovirus infection. Study details: Recently identified HLA-C-restricted CMV epitopes were used, and well-studied HLA-B-restricted CMV epitopes were used as well.

After removal of 6 bases from V and 0 bases from J, the junction contained 6 bases not matched to a gene. In germline, CDR1 is MNHEY, CDR2 SMNVEV (reference sequence). The CDR3 runs to 15 residues. In TCRdb, the reads were re-called with MiXCR into one record per CDR3 protein. The sample comprises around 89,000 distinct CDR3 sequences, less than 30% of which are singletons, and less than 75% rests with the top ten. This clonotype was recorded a few times. Its antigen remains unidentified. This specimen was CD8+ T cells from cultured PBMCs, taken from culture after CMV antigen stimulation. This chain links TRBV27 with TRBJ2-7, with 9 bases matching TRBD1. This TCR derives from a human donor in good health (CMV status not recorded). Some clones in this sample may be carry-over from other donors' samples. The CDR3 protein is CASRGGQGLSYEQYF. The DNA for the CDR3 is TGTGCCAGCAGGGGAGGACAGGGGCTCTCCTACGAGCAGTACTTC.